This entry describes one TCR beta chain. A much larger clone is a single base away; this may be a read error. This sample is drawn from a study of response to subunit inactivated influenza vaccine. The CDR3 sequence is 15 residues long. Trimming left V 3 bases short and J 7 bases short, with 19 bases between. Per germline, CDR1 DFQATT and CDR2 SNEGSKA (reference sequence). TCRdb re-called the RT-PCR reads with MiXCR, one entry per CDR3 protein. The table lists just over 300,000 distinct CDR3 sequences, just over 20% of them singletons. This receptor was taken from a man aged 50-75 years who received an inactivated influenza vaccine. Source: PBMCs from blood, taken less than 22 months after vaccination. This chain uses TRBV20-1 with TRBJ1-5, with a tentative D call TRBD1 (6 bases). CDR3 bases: TGCAGTGCTAGCAGACCCATTGGGGGCCACCAGCCCCAGCATTTT. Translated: CSASRPIGGHQPQHF.